This note documents a single T cell receptor (beta chain) sequence. The antigen is not known. Germline loops: CDR1 MNHEY, CDR2 SVGEGT. This CDR3 has 16 amino acids. V shed 6 bases and J 2 bases; nucleotides not matched to a gene: 11. The sample belongs to a study of T cell repertoires in cytomegalovirus infection. As for the study in general: Carrying CMV and the relevant HLA type showed in public TCR beta signatures. The study's findings and limits: Accumulated public TCR beta family frequency recognized individuals carrying CMV together with the relevant HLA.

TCRdb passed the reads through MiXCR, listing each CDR3 protein once. Among approximately 240,000 distinct CDR3 sequences listed, around an eighth were seen once. The receptor was isolated from a human donor in good health (CMV status not recorded). Some clones in this sample may be carry-over from other donors' samples. This chain uses TRBV6-2 or TRBV6-3 with TRBJ2-3; 7 bases match TRBD1. Specimen: PBMCs. The CDR3, as DNA: TGTGCCAGCAGGTATTTGAGGACAGGTCCCACAGATACGCAGTATTTT. Its translation is CASRYLRTGPTDTQYF.